This T cell receptor (beta chain) was retrieved from a study of T cell changes during pregnancy in multiple sclerosis (dated by TCRdb to between 2018 and 2021). About the study as a whole: In women with multiple sclerosis, the researchers looked at how the T cell repertoire shifted as pregnancy progressed.

Comments on this clone: The clone's antigen remains unknown. Nothing much larger sits one base from this clone, and base qualities are not available.

The CDR3 runs 15 amino acids, cysteine and phenylalanine included. The sequence is cut down to CDR3 DNA, 45 bases in frame from base 1. Trimming takes 1 base from V and 3 bases from J, and the germline ends sit 13 bases apart. The library came from the immunoSEQ multiplex PCR assay. TCRdb mirrors the immuneACCESS table, restricted to in-frame sequences. Some clones are absent from its copies; in checked studies, under half trace to an unresolved V gene, and the reason for the others is unknown. Recorded for this sample are under 110,000 clones; about 90% of them occurred a single time. The ten most abundant clones make up 1.5% to 2% of the sample.

Sequencing was performed on peripheral blood, taken before pregnancy. The rearrangement combines TRBV5-3 with TRBJ1-2, with the D segment identity uncertain. TRBV5-3 is assigned to the ORF class and has an uncertain function. This receptor was taken from a female donor with multiple sclerosis, enrolled in a pregnancy study. For the CDR3, the sequence is CARSLNPAEDYGYTF. The nucleotide sequence is TGTGCCAGAAGCTTGAACCCAGCGGAGGACTATGGCTACACCTTC.